The present T cell receptor beta chain was sequenced within a study of T cell changes during pregnancy in multiple sclerosis. Germline V gene sequence: CDR1 SGHRS, CDR2 YFSETQ. The CDR3 is 16 amino acids. After removal of 2 bases from V and 4 bases from J, the junction contained 8 bases not matched to a gene. Some clones are missing from TCRdb's copy, which holds only in-frame ones; the method was immunoSEQ multiplex PCR. This table has 50,000 to 60,000 clones, 91% appearing once. The origin of this receptor is a female donor in good health, enrolled as a control in a pregnancy study. The genes are TRBV5-1 and TRBJ2-2; TRBD1 matches 7 bases. Source: peripheral blood, taken after pregnancy. The CDR3 region has the DNA TGCGCCAGCAGCTTCGACAGGGTGATAGGCACCGGGGAGCTGTTTTTT. Its translation is CASSFDRVIGTGELFF.